There are many counts of the clone carrying this T cell receptor (beta chain). Antigen unknown. These data originate in a study of regulatory T cells in long-lasting Graves disease. Study results and caveats: A reduction in accuracy may have resulted from the small sample size.

Trimming removed 2 bases from V and 4 bases from J, with 16 bases in between. The CDR3 loop spans 15 amino acids. From germline, CDR1 is DFQATT and CDR2 SNEGSKA (reference sequence). The sample's time point: newly diagnosed GD, antithyroid drugs for less than 3 months. Following extraction of RNA from PBMCs, that RNA was used to make the TCR library. HTBI primers from iRepertoire and Arm-PCR of CDR3 regions yielded the TCR beta libraries. TCRdb itself ran the multiplex PCR reads through MiXCR, one entry per CDR3 protein. Here the sample spans a few hundred thousand distinct CDR3 sequences, 15% to 20% being singletons. The same sample was also studied in work on T cells in Graves' hyperthyroidism and ophthalmopathy. That report notes: The study defined stable Graves' hyperthyroidism as no ophthalmopathy progression within 18 months. Median prediction lead before ophthalmopathy onset was about 6.7 months with the model.

The sample was peripheral blood mononuclear cells (PBMCs), taken at new diagnosis, from a patient treated with antithyroid drugs. This chain joins TRBV20-1 and TRBJ2-3; D call uncertain. This receptor was taken from a man aged 35 to 55 with Graves disease. CDR3 coding DNA: TGCAGTGCTAGACCCCCGAAGGACGGTCCAGATACGCAGTATTTT. Translation gives CSARPPKDGPDTQYF.